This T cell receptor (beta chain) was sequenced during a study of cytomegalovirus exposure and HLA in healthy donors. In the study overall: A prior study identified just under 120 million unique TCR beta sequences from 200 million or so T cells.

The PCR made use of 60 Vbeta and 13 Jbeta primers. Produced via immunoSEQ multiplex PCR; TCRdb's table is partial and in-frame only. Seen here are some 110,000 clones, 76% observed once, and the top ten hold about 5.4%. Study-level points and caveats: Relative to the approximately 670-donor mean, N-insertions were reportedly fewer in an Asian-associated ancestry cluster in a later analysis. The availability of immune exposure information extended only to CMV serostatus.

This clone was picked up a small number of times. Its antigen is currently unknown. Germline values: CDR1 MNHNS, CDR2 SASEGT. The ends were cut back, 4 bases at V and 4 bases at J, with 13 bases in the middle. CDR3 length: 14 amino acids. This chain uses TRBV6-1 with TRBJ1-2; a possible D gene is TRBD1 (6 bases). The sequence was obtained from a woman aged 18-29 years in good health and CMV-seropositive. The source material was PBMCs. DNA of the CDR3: TGTGCCAGCAGTGTCCGGGACACTTCCTATGGCTACACCTTC. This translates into CASSVRDTSYGYTF.